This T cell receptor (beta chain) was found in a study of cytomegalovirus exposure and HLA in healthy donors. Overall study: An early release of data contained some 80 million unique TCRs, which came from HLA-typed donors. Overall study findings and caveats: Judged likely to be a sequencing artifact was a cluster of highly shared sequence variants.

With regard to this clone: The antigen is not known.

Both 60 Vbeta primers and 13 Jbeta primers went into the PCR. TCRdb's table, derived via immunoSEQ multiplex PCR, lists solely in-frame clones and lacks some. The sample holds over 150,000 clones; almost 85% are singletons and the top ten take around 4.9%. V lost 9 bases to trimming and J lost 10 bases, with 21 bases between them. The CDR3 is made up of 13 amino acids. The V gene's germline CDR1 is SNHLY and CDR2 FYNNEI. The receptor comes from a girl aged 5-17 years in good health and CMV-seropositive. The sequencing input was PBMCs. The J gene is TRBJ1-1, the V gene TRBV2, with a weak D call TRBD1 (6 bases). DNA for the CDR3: TGTGCCAGTGAGACAGAGGGGGGGCCAGGAGCTTTCTTT. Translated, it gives CASETEGGPGAFF.